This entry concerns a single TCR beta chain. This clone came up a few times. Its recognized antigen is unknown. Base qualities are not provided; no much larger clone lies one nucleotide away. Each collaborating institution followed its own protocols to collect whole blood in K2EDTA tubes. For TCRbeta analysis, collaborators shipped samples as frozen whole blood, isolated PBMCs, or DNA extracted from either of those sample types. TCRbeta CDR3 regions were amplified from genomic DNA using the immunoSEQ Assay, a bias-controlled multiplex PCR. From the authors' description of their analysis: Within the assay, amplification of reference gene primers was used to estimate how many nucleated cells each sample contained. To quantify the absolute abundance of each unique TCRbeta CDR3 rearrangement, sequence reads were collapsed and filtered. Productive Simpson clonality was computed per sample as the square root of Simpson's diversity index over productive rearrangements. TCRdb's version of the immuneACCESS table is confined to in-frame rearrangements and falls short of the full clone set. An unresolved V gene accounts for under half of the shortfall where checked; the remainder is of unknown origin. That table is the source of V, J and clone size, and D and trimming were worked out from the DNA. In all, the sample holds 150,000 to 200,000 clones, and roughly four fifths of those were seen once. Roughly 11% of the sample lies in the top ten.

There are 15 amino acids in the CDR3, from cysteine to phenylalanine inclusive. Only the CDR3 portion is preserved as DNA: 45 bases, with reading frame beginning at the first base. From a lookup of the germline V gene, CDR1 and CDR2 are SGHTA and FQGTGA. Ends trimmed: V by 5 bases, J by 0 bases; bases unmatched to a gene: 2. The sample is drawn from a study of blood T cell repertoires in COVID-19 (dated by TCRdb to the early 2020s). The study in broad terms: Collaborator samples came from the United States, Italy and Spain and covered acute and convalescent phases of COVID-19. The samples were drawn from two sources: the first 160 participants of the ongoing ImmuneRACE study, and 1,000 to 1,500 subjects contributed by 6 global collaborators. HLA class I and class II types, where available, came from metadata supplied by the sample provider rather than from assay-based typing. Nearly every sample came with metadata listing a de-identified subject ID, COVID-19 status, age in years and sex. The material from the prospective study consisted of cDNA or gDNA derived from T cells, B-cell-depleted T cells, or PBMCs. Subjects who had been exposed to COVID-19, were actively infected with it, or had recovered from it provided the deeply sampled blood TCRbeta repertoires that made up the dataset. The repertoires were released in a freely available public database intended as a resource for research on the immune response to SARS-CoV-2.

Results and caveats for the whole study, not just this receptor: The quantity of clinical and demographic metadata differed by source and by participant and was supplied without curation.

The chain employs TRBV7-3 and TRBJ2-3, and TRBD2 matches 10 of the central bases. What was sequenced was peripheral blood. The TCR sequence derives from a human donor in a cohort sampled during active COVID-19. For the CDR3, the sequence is CASSQAGGSTDTQYF. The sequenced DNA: TGTGCCAGCAGCCAAGCGGGAGGGAGCACAGATACGCAGTATTTT.